Listed below are T cell receptor beta chains from one sample, sequenced in a study of glioma-infiltrating T cells. TCRdb reprocessed the multiplex PCR reads with MiXCR, giving one entry per CDR3 protein. Here the sample spans about 4,000 distinct CDR3 sequences, less than 40% being singletons. The sequencing input was glioma tissue, nonneoplastic brain tissue, or PBMCs (not recorded which). All receptors derive from a human donor with low-grade glioma or glioblastoma, undergoing nonglioma brain surgery, or in good health (not recorded which). CDR3s include the opening cysteine and the closing phenylalanine or tryptophan.

length | J | V | CDR3
17 | TRBJ2-3 | TRBV7-3 | CASSSDPSGIASDTQYF
13 | TRBJ1-2 | TRBV29-1 | CSVKTDLNYGYTF
15 | TRBJ2-5 | TRBV7-3 | CASSIQGALGETQYF
13 | TRBJ2-7 | TRBV7-9 | CASSLTSNYEQYF
18 | TRBJ2-1 | TRBV7-2 | CASSLAGASGGRYNEQFF
18 | TRBJ2-3 | TRBV20-1 | CSARDAQRASGYTDTQYF
16 | TRBJ2-3 | TRBV4-1 | CASRQGLAGATDTQYF
14 | TRBJ1-1 | TRBV12-3/TRBV12-4 | CASSFRGRGTKAFF
15 | TRBJ2-5 | TRBV5-4 | CASSLDSGGLETQYF
17 | TRBJ2-6 | TRBV6-2/TRBV6-3 | CASSCTAHSSGANVLTF
14 | TRBJ2-3 | TRBV2 | CASRGFSFTDTQYF
15 | TRBJ1-2 | TRBV5-8 | CASSLGPFNNYGYTF
15 | TRBJ1-1 | TRBV14 | CASSPTGMRDTEAFF
13 | TRBJ2-3 | TRBV30 | CAWRLGGTDTQYF
16 | TRBJ2-2 | TRBV12-3/TRBV12-4 | CASSNAGVANTGELFF
14 | TRBJ1-1 | TRBV6-1 | CASIGNLRRPEAFF
17 | TRBJ2-7 | TRBV12-3/TRBV12-4 | CASSLVGRGLRRAEQYF
15 | TRBJ2-6 | TRBV20-1 | CSARDLLAGANVLTF
16 | TRBJ2-7 | TRBV4-1 | CASSQGPSGGAYEQYF
12 | TRBJ2-5 | TRBV20-1 | CSVWDSQETQYF
16 | TRBJ2-6 | TRBV20-1 | CSAQLGGNSGANILTF